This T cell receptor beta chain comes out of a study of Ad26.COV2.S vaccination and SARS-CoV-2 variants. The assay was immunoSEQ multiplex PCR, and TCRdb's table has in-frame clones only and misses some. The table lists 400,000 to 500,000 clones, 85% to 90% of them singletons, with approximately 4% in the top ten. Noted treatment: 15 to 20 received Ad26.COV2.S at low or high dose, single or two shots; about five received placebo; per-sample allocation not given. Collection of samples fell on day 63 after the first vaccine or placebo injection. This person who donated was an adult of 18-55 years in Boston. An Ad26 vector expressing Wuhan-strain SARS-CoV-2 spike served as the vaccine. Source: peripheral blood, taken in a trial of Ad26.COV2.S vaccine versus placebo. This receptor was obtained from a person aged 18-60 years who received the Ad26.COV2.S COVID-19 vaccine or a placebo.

For the CDR3, the DNA is TGTGCCTGGAGCCGCGGGGGGGGCGATGAGCAGTTCTTC. Translation gives CAWSRGGGDEQFF. V gene TRBV30 combines with J gene TRBJ2-1; 9 bases are a match to TRBD2. Trimming removed 3 bases from V and 8 bases from J; junction bases left unmatched: 5. The CDR3 spans 13 residues. Germline V gene lookup returns CDR1 GTSNPN and CDR2 SVGIG (reference sequence).